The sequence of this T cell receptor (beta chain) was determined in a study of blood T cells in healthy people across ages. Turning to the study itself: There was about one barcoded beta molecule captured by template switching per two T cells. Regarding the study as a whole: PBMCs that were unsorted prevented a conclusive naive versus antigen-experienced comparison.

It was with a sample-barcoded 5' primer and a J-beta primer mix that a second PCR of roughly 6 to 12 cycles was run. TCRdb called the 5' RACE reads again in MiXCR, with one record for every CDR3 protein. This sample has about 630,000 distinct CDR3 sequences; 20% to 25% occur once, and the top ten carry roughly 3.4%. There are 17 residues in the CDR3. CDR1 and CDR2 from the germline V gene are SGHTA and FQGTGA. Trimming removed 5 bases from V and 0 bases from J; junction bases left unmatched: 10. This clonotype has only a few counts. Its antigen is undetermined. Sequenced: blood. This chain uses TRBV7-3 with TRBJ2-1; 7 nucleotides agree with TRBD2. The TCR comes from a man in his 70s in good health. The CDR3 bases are TGTGCCAGCAGCCGCTGGGGAGCGGGGAGCTCCTACAATGAGCAGTTCTTC. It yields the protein CASSRWGAGSSYNEQFF. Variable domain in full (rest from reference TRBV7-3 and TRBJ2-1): GAGVSQTPSNKVTEKGKYVELRCDPISGHTALYWYRQSLGQGPEFLIYFQGTGAADDSGLPNDRFFAVRPEGSVSTLKIQRTERGDSAVYLCASSRWGAGSSYNEQFFGPGTRLTVL.